This T cell receptor (beta chain) is from a study of CXCR3-negative and CXCR3-positive naive CD8 T cells. CDR1 WNHNN and CDR2 SYGVQD come from the germline V gene (reference sequence). The CDR3 is made up of 13 amino acids. It was by 5' RACE with UMI labels that the TRB cDNA libraries were prepared. TCRdb reprocessed the 5' RACE reads, with one entry per CDR3 protein and no DNA. The table lists 30,000 to 40,000 distinct CDR3 sequences. This sequence joins TRBV10-1 and TRBJ2-7; TCRdb proposes TRBD1, but this gene call is untestable without DNA. Sequencing used memory CD8+ T cells from blood. This clonotype originated in a human donor in good health. Some clones in this sample may be carry-over from other donors' samples. The CDR3 protein is CASSAQGAYEQYF.